Below, 24 T cell receptor beta chains from the same sample are listed, as sequenced in a study of CD8 T cells in ankylosing spondylitis. TCRdb re-called the 5' RACE reads with MiXCR, one entry per CDR3 protein. The sample lists around 150,000 distinct CDR3 sequences; roughly 44% were seen once. Sequences were obtained from synovial fluid, either unsorted or a sorted T cell fraction (not recorded which). Source of these receptors: a male donor with ankylosing spondylitis.

The V call is TRBV10-3, the J call TRBJ1-5, with a possible D match to TRBD1 (6 bases). The CDR3 loop spans 14 amino acids. Per the germline V gene, CDR1 is ENHRY and CDR2 is SYGVKD. Trimming cost V 6 bases and J 7 bases, with 16 bases left between them. This CDR3 reads CAISPNGGHQPQHF. CDR3 coding DNA: TGTGCCATCAGCCCAAATGGGGGGCACCAGCCCCAGCATTTT.

This clonotype occurred a few times. The DNA for the CDR3 is TGTGCCAGCAGTGGATATCAGCCCCAGCATTTT. It encodes CASSGYQPQHF. V is TRBV6-1 and J is TRBJ1-5, with D unresolved. Germline V gene sequence: CDR1 MNHNS, CDR2 SASEGT. This CDR3 comprises 11 residues. V lost 4 bases to trimming and J lost 5 bases, with 3 bases between them.

The chain links TRBV20-1 to TRBJ2-3, with a possible D match to TRBD2 (5 bases). CDR1 and CDR2 from the germline V gene are DFQATT and SNEGSKA (reference sequence). The length of the CDR3 is 14 residues. Trimming took off 6 bases at V and 6 bases at J, with 19 bases between the two ends. The CDR3 DNA reads TGCAGTGCCCCCCGGACTCTTAACCTGGATACGCAGTATTTT. Translation gives CSAPRTLNLDTQYF.

This clonotype occurred a few times. The gene calls are TRBV28 and TRBJ2-7; 7 nucleotides match TRBD2. CDR1 and CDR2 (germline): MDHEN, SYDVKM. V trimming: 5 bases; J trimming: 4 bases; junction bases outside the gene matches: 5. The CDR3 is 13 residues long. The CDR3 DNA follows: TGTGCCAGCAGTCTCCCCGGGGGGTACGAGCAGTACTTC. Amino acids: CASSLPGGYEQYF.

CDR3 residues: CASSALGTGRPGELFF. The CDR3 DNA sequence: TGTGCCAGCAGCGCACTAGGGACAGGGAGGCCCGGGGAGCTGTTTTTT. The chain uses TRBV9 and TRBJ2-2; 9 nucleotides align to TRBD1. Germline loops: CDR1 SGDLS, CDR2 YYNGEE. Losses at the gene ends were 3 bases for V and 6 bases for J; bases not matched to a gene: 9. The CDR3 length is 16 residues.

The chain recombines TRBV12-3 or TRBV12-4 with TRBJ2-3, with no clear D. The ends were cut back, 3 bases at V and 0 bases at J, with 13 bases in the middle. The CDR3 is 16 residues long. The chain's CDR3 is CASSFGPYTSTDTQYF. As DNA, the CDR3 is TGTGCCAGCAGTTTTGGCCCGTACACGAGCACAGATACGCAGTATTTT.

This clonotype appeared many times. This rearrangement joins TRBV9 to TRBJ2-7; 9 positions match TRBD2. After removal of 3 bases from V and 4 bases from J, the junction contained 8 bases not matched to a gene. Germline loops: CDR1 SGDLS, CDR2 YYNGEE. CDR3 size: 15 residues. The CDR3: CASSATSGPLYEQYF. CDR3 nucleotide sequence: TGTGCCAGCAGCGCCACTAGCGGGCCCCTATACGAGCAGTACTTC.

The rearrangement links TRBV7-3 to TRBJ2-1; 13 bases agree with TRBD2. Germline CDR1 reads SGHTA; CDR2 reads FQGTGA. The CDR3 totals 15 residues. J gave up 9 bases and V 4 bases, and 6 bases lay outside the gene matches. The CDR3 nucleotides are TGTGCCAGCAGCTCAGGACTAGCGGGGGATCTTGAGCAGTTCTTC. Residues: CASSSGLAGDLEQFF.

This clonotype has just a few counts. The chain joins TRBV6-2 or TRBV6-3 to TRBJ2-2; perhaps TRBD2 as D (6 bases). The germline V gene encodes CDR1 MNHEY and CDR2 SVGEGT. Trimming stripped 11 bases from V and 3 bases from J, with 7 bases between. This CDR3 has 11 amino acids. The CDR3, as DNA: TGTGCCGGGGGGTACACCGGGGAGCTGTTTTTT. This encodes CAGGYTGELFF.

The rearrangement links TRBV7-9 to TRBJ2-3; the D is unclear. With 1 base removed from V and 2 bases from J, the gap between germline ends came to 13 bases. The CDR3 contains 16 residues. The germline gives CDR1 SEHNR, CDR2 FQNEAQ (reference sequence). The CDR3 DNA reads as TGTGCCAGCAGCTTAGGGGCCAGCACAAACACAGATACGCAGTATTTT. It encodes CASSLGASTNTDTQYF.

The chain is built from TRBV12-3 or TRBV12-4 and TRBJ1-5; a weak D match, TRBD1 (5 bases). The ends were cut back, 3 bases at V and 2 bases at J, with 11 bases in the middle. The CDR3 spans 15 residues. The CDR3 loop is CASSFIGEGNQPQHF. The CDR3 bases are TGTGCCAGCAGTTTTATAGGGGAGGGCAATCAGCCCCAGCATTTT.

J is TRBJ2-7 and V is TRBV15; 7 bases fit TRBD1. Germline loops: CDR1 LNHNV, CDR2 YYDKDF (reference sequence). V gave up 7 bases and J gave up 0 bases; unmatched junction bases: 6. The CDR3 totals 14 residues. CDR3 bases: TGTGCCACCAAGGACAGGCCTAGCTCCTACGAGCAGTACTTC. As protein: CATKDRPSSYEQYF.

V is TRBV15 and J is TRBJ2-3; D call uncertain. In germline, CDR1 is LNHNV, CDR2 YYDKDF (reference sequence). V lost 4 bases to trimming and J lost 0 bases, with 11 bases between them. The CDR3 is 15 amino acids. The CDR3 region has the DNA TGTGCCACCAGCACCACGGCGGCCAGCACAGATACGCAGTATTTT. Translation gives CATSTTAASTDTQYF.

This chain connects TRBV24-1 to TRBJ2-3; 10 bases agree with TRBD1. The junction had 4 bases not matched to a gene; V was cut back by 5 bases and J by 3 bases. Looked up from germline, CDR1 is KGHDR and CDR2 is SFDVKD. The CDR3 consists of 15 residues. CDR3 protein: CATSGAGQGTDTQYF. Written as DNA, the CDR3 is TGTGCCACCAGTGGAGCGGGACAGGGGACAGATACGCAGTATTTT.

By share of the sample, this clonotype is medium-sized. The rearrangement links TRBV11-1 to TRBJ2-5, with TRBD2 matching over 7 bases. Germline CDR1 SGHAT, CDR2 FQDESV (reference sequence). The CDR3 totals 15 residues. The J segment lost 4 bases and the V segment lost 1 base, leaving 6 bases of the junction unmatched. The CDR3: CASSLGGSSRETQYF. The CDR3, as DNA: TGTGCCAGCAGCTTAGGCGGGAGCTCGCGAGAGACCCAGTACTTC.

This clonotype has more than one count but fewer than ten. This sequence joins TRBV3-1 and TRBJ2-1; the match to TRBD2 covers 13 bases. Germline V CDR1 and CDR2: LGHDT, YNNKEL (reference sequence). The CDR3 consists of 19 residues. The ends lost 0 bases at V and 0 bases at J; junction bases unmatched: 5. The CDR3 DNA is TGTGCCAGCAGCCAAGATCTACTAGCGGGAGGGCCCTCCTACAATGAGCAGTTCTTC. This gives the protein CASSQDLLAGGPSYNEQFF.

CDR3 sequence (DNA): TGTGCCACCAGCTACAACCAAAATACAGGGTGGACGCAGTATTTT. It translates to CATSYNQNTGWTQYF. The gene calls are TRBV15 and TRBJ2-3, with a tentative D call TRBD1 (6 bases). The germline CDR1 and CDR2 sequences are LNHNV and YYDKDF (reference sequence). V was trimmed by 5 bases and J by 9 bases, leaving 21 bases between them. The CDR3 is 15 residues long. Full variable domain (outside the CDR3, taken from reference TRBV15 and TRBJ2-3): DAMVIQNPRYQVTQFGKPVTLSCSQTLNHNVMYWYQQKSSQAPKLLFHYYDKDFNNEADTPDNFQSRRPNTSFCFLDIRSPGLGDTAMYLCATSYNQNTGWTQYFGPGTRLTVL.

The rearrangement links TRBV28 to TRBJ2-7, with TRBD2 matching over 10 bases. The CDR3 runs 13 residues. The V gene's germline CDR1 is MDHEN and CDR2 SYDVKM. Unmatched junction bases numbered 10, after V lost 7 bases and J lost 10 bases. CDR3 nucleotide sequence: TGTGCCAGCACCCGCCGACTAGCGGGCAACCAGTACTTC. This gives the protein CASTRRLAGNQYF.

This chain joins TRBV20-1 and TRBJ2-1; D is tentatively TRBD1 or TRBD2 (6 bases each). The CDR3 runs 15 residues. The V gene lost 6 bases and the J gene lost 0 bases, with 15 bases spanning the gap. Looked up from germline, CDR1 is DFQATT and CDR2 is SNEGSKA (reference sequence). CDR3 in amino acids: CSAPRGGSSYNEQFF. For the CDR3, the DNA is TGCAGTGCCCCCCGAGGGGGGAGCTCCTACAATGAGCAGTTCTTC.

V gene TRBV3-1 combines with J gene TRBJ2-7; TRBD1 aligns across 8 bases. CDR3 length: 18 amino acids. The J segment lost 3 bases and the V segment lost 0 bases, leaving 13 bases of the junction unmatched. CDR1 is LGHDT, CDR2 YNNKEL, per germline (reference sequence). The CDR3 protein is CASSQDGAHWTGFYEQYF. DNA of the CDR3: TGTGCCAGCAGCCAAGATGGCGCCCACTGGACAGGGTTCTACGAGCAGTACTTC.

The chain uses TRBV18 and TRBJ2-3; D assignment may be TRBD1 or TRBD2 (5 bases each). The V end lost 4 bases, the J end lost 8 bases, and 10 bases lay between the germline ends. Germline V gene data show CDR1 as KGHSH and CDR2 as LQKENI. CDR3 length equals 12 residues. CDR3 sequence (DNA): TGTGCCAGCTCACGGCGTGGGGGTACGCAGTATTTT. This translates into CASSRRGGTQYF.

This chain connects TRBV2 to TRBJ2-1, with D unclear. The germline gives CDR1 SNHLY, CDR2 FYNNEI. The CDR3 extends over 14 amino acids. Trimming shortened V by 7 bases and J by 0 bases, and 10 bases separated the two germline ends. The CDR3 DNA sequence: TGTGCCAGCAATCCTTGTCGCTCCTACAATGAGCAGTTCTTC. It codes for CASNPCRSYNEQFF.

The V gene is TRBV2, the J gene TRBJ1-2; D is ambiguous. V lost 3 bases, J lost 6 bases, and 11 bases lay in between. The CDR3 totals 13 residues. Looked up from germline, CDR1 is SNHLY and CDR2 is FYNNEI. In DNA, the CDR3 is TGTGCCAGCAGTGATTTAGGCAGACATGGCTACACCTTC. This translates into CASSDLGRHGYTF.

This clonotype turned up a few times. The chain carries TRBV5-6 and TRBJ2-1, with 13 bases lining up with TRBD2. The V segment lost 4 bases and the J segment 8 bases; nucleotides outside the gene matches: 12. The germline V gene encodes CDR1 SGHDT and CDR2 YYEEEE. CDR3 size: 17 residues. The CDR3 here is CASSPPLAGGPRDEQFF. CDR3 in DNA: TGTGCCAGCAGCCCCCCACTAGCGGGAGGGCCGAGGGATGAGCAGTTCTTC. Full variable domain (outside the CDR3, taken from reference TRBV5-6 and TRBJ2-1): DAGVTQSPTHLIKTRGQQVTLRCSPKSGHDTVSWYQQALGQGPQFIFQYYEEEERQRGNFPDRFSGHQFPNYSSELNVNALLLGDSALYLCASSPPLAGGPRDEQFFGPGTRLTVL.